One sample yielded the 27 T cell receptor beta chains listed below, sequenced in a study of shared clonotypes between healthy human individuals. Sequenced by immunoSEQ multiplex PCR; TCRdb stores in-frame clones only, minus some. This table has around 2.5 million clones, 80% to 95% appearing once. The sample taken for sequencing was naive CD4+ T cells from PBMCs. Subset of the sample: CD45RA+ positively selected. These receptors all stem from a man in his late teens or twenties in good health. Some clones in this sample may be carry-over from other donors' samples.

This clone is a singleton in its sample. V usage is TRBV11-3 and J usage is TRBJ2-1; D is ambiguous. The germline gives CDR1 SGHNT, CDR2 YENEEA. Deletions cut 0 bases from V and 9 bases from J, with 12 bases between. This CDR3 region has 14 residues. The CDR3 nucleotides read TGTGCCAGCAGCTTAGAGGCTTCTAGGACTGAGCAGTTCTTC. Encoded protein: CASSLEASRTEQFF.

This clone has just one count. The chain has TRBV20-1 and TRBJ2-7; D unclear. V was pared by 6 bases and J by 3 bases, with 9 bases between. In germline, CDR1 is DFQATT, CDR2 SNEGSKA (reference sequence). The CDR3 runs to 11 residues. For the CDR3, the DNA is TGCAGTGCCAAAGATGTCTACGAGCAGTACTTC. Encoded protein: CSAKDVYEQYF.

This rearrangement joins TRBV18 to TRBJ1-4; 7 bases fit TRBD1. V was pared by 2 bases and J by 0 bases, with 9 bases of the junction left unmatched. Looked up from germline, CDR1 is KGHSH and CDR2 is LQKENI. There are 18 residues in the CDR3. CDR3 region: CASSPRGQPQTTNEKLFF. The CDR3 DNA reads as TGTGCCAGCTCACCAAGGGGACAGCCCCAAACAACTAATGAAAAACTGTTTTTT.

As for this clone: Other DNA sequences in the sample encode the same CDR3. The chain links TRBV5-1 to TRBJ2-5; D unresolved. Germline V gene lookup returns CDR1 SGHRS and CDR2 YFSETQ. This CDR3 has 11 amino acids. Trimming stripped 2 bases from V and 5 bases from J, with 4 bases between. The CDR3 coding sequence is TGCGCCAGCAGCTTCCGGGAGACCCAGTACTTC. Protein product: CASSFRETQYF.

The chain has TRBV30 and TRBJ1-5; possibly TRBD1 for D (5 bases). CDR1 is GTSNPN, CDR2 SVGIG, per germline (reference sequence). This CDR3 is 14 amino acids long. V shed 1 base and J shed 6 bases, with 13 bases lying between them. Written as DNA, the CDR3 is TGTGCCTGGAGTGATTGGGGGAGTCGTCAGCCCCAGCATTTT. Translating gives CAWSDWGSRQPQHF.

Only one count was recorded for this clone. The V gene is TRBV28, the J gene TRBJ2-3; 7 bases agree with TRBD1. From germline, CDR1 is MDHEN and CDR2 SYDVKM. Trimming cost V 3 bases and J 4 bases; bases outside gene matches: 1. This CDR3 is 13 amino acids long. In nucleotides, the CDR3 is TGTGCCAGCAGTTTGACAGGGCCAGATACGCAGTATTTT. Translated, it gives CASSLTGPDTQYF.

The chain carries TRBV5-6 and TRBJ1-3; no definite D call. The CDR3 contains 12 residues. Germline V lookup: CDR1 SGHDT, CDR2 YYEEEE. V shed 1 base and J shed 5 bases, with 4 bases lying between them. Here the CDR3 DNA reads TGTGCCAGCAGCTTGTGGAGAAACACCATATATTTT. Its protein is CASSLWRNTIYF.

This clone came up once. The chain carries TRBV7-9 and TRBJ1-1; D call uncertain. In germline, CDR1 is SEHNR, CDR2 FQNEAQ (reference sequence). V lost 5 bases and J lost 3, with 16 bases in between. CDR3 size: 15 residues. CDR3 in DNA: TGTGCCAGCAGCCCAATAGCGGGCGGGGACACTGAAGCTTTCTTT. This sequence encodes CASSPIAGGDTEAFF.

The chain is built from TRBV5-1 and TRBJ1-2, with D unclear. The CDR3 extends over 12 amino acids. V was pared by 0 bases and J by 8 bases, with 8 bases between. CDR1 and CDR2 from the germline V gene are SGHRS and YFSETQ. Here the CDR3 DNA reads TGCGCCAGCAGCTTGGAGGGTATGGGCTACACCTTC. Its translation: CASSLEGMGYTF.

The V gene is TRBV19, the J gene TRBJ2-2; 8 bases line up with TRBD1. Germline CDR1 is LNHDA and CDR2 is SQIVND (reference sequence). The CDR3 is made up of 16 amino acids. J lost 5 bases, V lost 3 bases, and 8 bases had no gene match. For the CDR3, the DNA is TGTGCCAGTAGTATCTTAGGACAGGGTTTAACCGGGGAGCTGTTTTTT. Protein product: CASSILGQGLTGELFF.

The J gene is TRBJ2-1, the V gene TRBV28; D gene uncertain. The CDR3 loop spans 11 amino acids. Germline-derived CDR1 and CDR2 are MDHEN and SYDVKM. V dropped 3 bases and J dropped 11 bases, with 8 bases sitting between them. The CDR3 here is CASSLVGKQFF. CDR3 coding DNA: TGTGCCAGCAGTTTGGTGGGGAAGCAGTTCTTC.

This chain joins TRBV6-6 and TRBJ2-5; 10 bases line up with TRBD1. V was pared by 8 bases and J by 0 bases, with 9 bases of the junction left unmatched. Germline assignment: CDR1 MNHNY and CDR2 SVGAGI (reference sequence). This CDR3 contains 16 residues. CDR3 amino acids: CASGTWGQGYQETQYF. The CDR3 bases are TGTGCCAGCGGGACCTGGGGACAGGGGTACCAAGAGACCCAGTACTTC.

CDR3 residues: CASAFSGGYTF. Written as DNA, the CDR3 is TGTGCCAGCGCCTTTTCGGGGGGCTACACCTTC. The chain has TRBV7-9 and TRBJ1-2, with D uncertain. The germline gives CDR1 SEHNR, CDR2 FQNEAQ (reference sequence). CDR3 length equals 11 residues. The V gene lost 8 bases and the J gene lost 8 bases, with 12 bases spanning the gap. The full variable domain, in which reference TRBV7-9 and TRBJ1-2 provide the parts outside the CDR3, is DTGVSQNPRHKITKRGQNVTFRCDPISEHNRLYWYRQTLGQGPEFLTYFQNEAQLEKSRLLSDRFSAERPKGSFSTLEIQRTEQGDSAMYLCASAFSGGYTFGSGTRLTVV.

V is TRBV30 and J is TRBJ1-1, with 9 bases that match TRBD1. Germline V gives CDR1 GTSNPN, CDR2 SVGIG (reference sequence). The CDR3 is 14 residues long. V shed 1 base and J 1 base; nucleotides not matched to a gene: 1. CDR3 coding DNA: TGTGCCTGGAGTGGGGACAGGGCGAACACTGAAGCTTTCTTT. It yields the protein CAWSGDRANTEAFF. Complete variable domain (other parts from reference TRBV30 and TRBJ1-1): SQTIHQWPATLVQPVGSPLSLECTVEGTSNPNLYWYRQAAGRGLQLLFYSVGIGQISSEVPQNLSASRPQDRQFILSSKKLLLSDSGFYLCAWSGDRANTEAFFGQGTRLTVV.

This clone was seen once. The rearrangement links TRBV5-4 to TRBJ1-3; D unclear. Germline lookup yields CDR1 SGHNT and CDR2 YYREEE (reference sequence). The CDR3 consists of 15 residues. Trimming removed 0 bases at V and 1 base at J, with 8 bases between. Here the CDR3 DNA reads TGTGCCAGCAGCTTGGATCCCATATCTGGAAACACCATATATTTT. Translating it yields CASSLDPISGNTIYF. Drawing the rest from reference TRBV5-4 and TRBJ1-3, the complete variable domain is ETGVTQSPTHLIKTRGQQVTLRCSSQSGHNTVSWYQQALGQGPQFIFQYYREEENGRGNFPPRFSGLQFPNYSSELNVNALELDDSALYLCASSLDPISGNTIYFGEGSWLTVV.

J is TRBJ2-3 and V is TRBV12-5; tentative D call: TRBD2 (5 bases). Germline values: CDR1 LGHNT, CDR2 FRNRAP. This CDR3 is built from 13 residues. Between the trimmed V and J ends, which lost 6 bases and 2 bases, there was a span of 9 bases. CDR3 in amino acids: CASGDSPTDTQYF. CDR3 in DNA: TGTGCTAGTGGGGACTCCCCCACAGATACGCAGTATTTT.

This chain links TRBV19 with TRBJ1-2; TRBD1 might be the D (5 bases). The CDR3 extends over 13 amino acids. Germline lookup yields CDR1 LNHDA and CDR2 SQIVND (reference sequence). Trimming pared 5 bases from V and 7 bases from J, leaving 14 bases between. CDR3 protein: CASSREGLRGYTF. The DNA for the CDR3 is TGTGCCAGTAGTCGGGAGGGGCTGCGTGGCTACACCTTC.

V and J are TRBV2 and TRBJ2-2; TRBD1 aligns across 10 bases. V shed 6 bases and J 5 bases; nucleotides not matched to a gene: 3. The CDR3 has 14 amino acids. Germline CDR1 reads SNHLY; CDR2 reads FYNNEI. In DNA, the CDR3 is TGTGCCAGCAGGGGGGACAGGGGTACCGGGGAGCTGTTTTTT. Translated, it gives CASRGDRGTGELFF.

The chain recombines TRBV7-2 with TRBJ2-5; 8 bases line up with TRBD1. Looked up from germline, CDR1 is SGHTA and CDR2 is FQGNSA. V shed 4 bases, J shed 5 bases, and the junction held 9 bases outside the gene matches. This CDR3 contains 15 residues. CDR3 bases: TGTGCCAGCAGCTGGCGACAGGGGAACTTTGAGACCCAGTACTTC. Encoded protein: CASSWRQGNFETQYF.

For this clone: Other DNA sequences in the sample encode the same CDR3. The chain couples TRBV2 to TRBJ1-5; D gene unclear. V shed 10 bases and J shed 0 bases, with 7 bases lying between them. Germline assignment: CDR1 SNHLY and CDR2 FYNNEI. CDR3 size: 12 residues. The DNA for the CDR3 is TGTGCCAATGGGGATAGCAATCAGCCCCAGCATTTT. Its protein product is CANGDSNQPQHF.

The chain carries TRBV18 and TRBJ1-4, with D possibly TRBD1 on 6 matching bases. This CDR3 region has 15 residues. Germline CDR1 KGHSH, CDR2 LQKENI. V lost 3 bases and J lost 6, with 14 bases in between. CDR3: CASSPPGTRHEKLFF. DNA of the CDR3: TGTGCCAGCTCACCTCCCGGGACAAGGCATGAAAAACTGTTTTTT.

V gene TRBV18 combines with J gene TRBJ2-7, with 8 bases identical to TRBD1. This CDR3 contains 15 residues. The germline CDR1 and CDR2 sequences are KGHSH and LQKENI. Trimming took 0 bases from V and 4 from J; bases not matched to a gene: 5. The CDR3 is CASSPPTNRGYEQYF. The CDR3 DNA follows: TGTGCCAGCTCACCACCGACCAACAGGGGGTACGAGCAGTACTTC.

This rearrangement joins TRBV4-2 to TRBJ2-3; 11 positions match TRBD2. V shed 3 bases, J shed 2 bases, and the junction held 7 bases outside the gene matches. The CDR3 is 17 residues long. Per the germline V gene, CDR1 is LGHNA and CDR2 is YNFKEQ. For the CDR3, the DNA is TGTGCCAGCAGCCACCAAACTAGCGGGAGTTACACAGATACGCAGTATTTT. Encoded protein: CASSHQTSGSYTDTQYF.

The chain carries TRBV7-7 and TRBJ2-7, with 9 bases identical to TRBD1. The CDR3 is 14 residues long. Germline values: CDR1 SSHAT, CDR2 FNYEAQ (reference sequence). The trim removed 5 bases at V and 3 bases at J, leaving 5 bases unmatched. In DNA form, the CDR3 reads TGTGCCAGCAGCCTCGGGACAGGGAACTACGAGCAGTACTTC. Translation gives CASSLGTGNYEQYF.

For this clone: The sample contains more than one DNA sequence encoding this CDR3. This chain joins TRBV7-2 and TRBJ1-1; unclear D gene. The V gene lost 1 base and the J gene lost 5 bases, with 5 bases spanning the gap. Germline V gives CDR1 SGHTA, CDR2 FQGNSA. The CDR3 runs to 12 residues. As DNA, the CDR3 is TGTGCCAGCAGCTTAGTGAGGACTGAAGCTTTCTTT. Its protein product is CASSLVRTEAFF.

This chain uses TRBV11-2 with TRBJ2-7; 7 positions agree with TRBD1. Germline values: CDR1 SGHAT, CDR2 FQNNGV. This CDR3 comprises 18 residues. The trim removed 3 bases at V and 0 bases at J, leaving 14 bases unmatched. CDR3 residues: CASSLYRSVTGDSYEQYF. CDR3 DNA: TGTGCCAGCAGCTTGTATCGGTCCGTTACAGGGGACTCCTACGAGCAGTACTTC.

About this clone itself: An end of the junction does not agree with germline; a read error may underlie this. V usage is TRBV10-2 and J usage is TRBJ2-7, with a weak D call TRBD1 (5 bases). CDR1 is WSHSY, CDR2 SAAADI, per germline. This CDR3 contains 14 residues. The CDR3 is CASSRNPGAYEQCF. CDR3 DNA sequence: TGCGCCAGCTCTCGAAATCCTGGGGCCTACGAGCAGTGCTTC.